The 20 T cell receptor beta chains given below trace back to one sample, sequenced in a study of glioma-infiltrating T cells after dendritic cell vaccination. Data came from immunoSEQ multiplex PCR; TCRdb stores just in-frame clones and leaves some out. This table has approximately 100,000 clones, 79% appearing once. Sequences were derived from blood, sampled before dendritic cell vaccination. The origin of the receptors is a human donor with glioblastoma.

Only a few counts were recorded for this clone. The rearrangement uses TRBV2 and TRBJ1-2; D is uncertain. V lost 7 bases, J lost 6 bases, and 15 bases lay in between. Germline V gene data show CDR1 as SNHLY and CDR2 as FYNNEI. This CDR3 is built from 13 residues. The DNA of the CDR3 is TGTGCCAGCAAAAGATACGGGATTGATGGCTACACCTTC. Translating it yields CASKRYGIDGYTF.

The genes are TRBV2 and TRBJ1-2, with D perhaps matching TRBD1 (5 bases). V was clipped by 5 bases and J by 5 bases, with 15 bases between them. CDR1 is SNHLY, CDR2 FYNNEI, per germline. The CDR3 runs 14 residues. For the CDR3, the DNA is TGTGCCAGCAGTATCTTGACAGCAGGATATGGCTACACCTTC. The encoded protein is CASSILTAGYGYTF.

The CDR3 nucleotides are TGTGCCAGCACCAGGGGGATTATGAACACTGAAGCTTTCTTT. Its translation is CASTRGIMNTEAFF. V and J are TRBV6-1 and TRBJ1-1, with 7 bases that match TRBD1. V was clipped by 7 bases and J by 0 bases; unmatched bases: 5. The CDR3 is made up of 14 amino acids. Germline CDR1 reads MNHNS; CDR2 reads SASEGT.

The V gene is TRBV2, the J gene TRBJ1-5; the match to TRBD1 covers 7 bases. The germline gives CDR1 SNHLY, CDR2 FYNNEI. The CDR3 is 17 residues long. Losses at the gene ends were 0 bases for V and 7 bases for J; bases not matched to a gene: 12. The CDR3 sequence: CASSEALRTGTRQPQHF. The CDR3 DNA reads as TGTGCCAGCAGTGAAGCGCTCCGGACAGGTACGAGGCAGCCCCAGCATTTT.

This chain uses TRBV6-4 with TRBJ2-3; 10 bases match TRBD2. The CDR3 is 18 amino acids. With 0 bases clipped from V and 3 bases from J, the junction kept 9 bases outside the gene matches. Per germline, CDR1 MRHNA and CDR2 SNTAGT. The CDR3 reads CASSDSWSASGSTDTQYF. For the CDR3, the DNA is TGTGCCAGCAGTGACTCGTGGTCGGCTAGCGGGAGTACAGATACGCAGTATTTT.

The chain combines TRBV19 with TRBJ2-1; TRBD2 matches 15 bases. The CDR3 spans 16 residues. After removal of 4 bases from V and 7 bases from J, the junction contained 5 bases not matched to a gene. Germline V lookup: CDR1 LNHDA, CDR2 SQIVND (reference sequence). DNA of the CDR3: TGTGCCAGTAGTAGAACGGGACTAGCGGGGGGAAATGAGCAGTTCTTC. Translation gives CASSRTGLAGGNEQFF.

The table lists this clone with a count of one. The V and J genes are TRBV4-2 and TRBJ2-1, with TRBD2 identical over 16 bases. In germline, CDR1 is LGHNA, CDR2 YNFKEQ. CDR3 length: 16 residues. The junction had 1 base not matched to a gene; V was cut back by 4 bases and J by 4 bases. The CDR3 protein is CASSLGLAGGYNEQFF. The CDR3 nucleotides read TGTGCCAGCAGCCTGGGACTAGCGGGGGGGTACAATGAGCAGTTCTTC.

The V call is TRBV15, the J call TRBJ2-1; 8 positions match TRBD2. The V and J ends lost 2 bases and 4 bases, in that order; junction bases with no gene match: 7. The CDR3 runs 16 residues. Germline CDR1 and CDR2: LNHNV and YYDKDF (reference sequence). CDR3 DNA sequence: TGTGCCACCAGCAGAAGAAGCGGGAGTCGGTACAATGAGCAGTTCTTC. This sequence encodes CATSRRSGSRYNEQFF.

The J gene is TRBJ2-5, the V gene TRBV10-3; 7 bases align to TRBD1. Germline V gene lookup returns CDR1 ENHRY and CDR2 SYGVKD. V was pared by 5 bases and J by 4 bases, with 7 bases of the junction left unmatched. CDR3 length: 14 residues. CDR3 in amino acids: CAISKGATGETQYF. Written as DNA, the CDR3 is TGTGCCATCAGTAAGGGGGCTACTGGAGAGACCCAGTACTTC.

The chain is built from TRBV7-6 and TRBJ2-3, with D tentatively TRBD2 (6 bases). The CDR3 has 17 residues. CDR1 and CDR2 (germline): SGHVS, FNYEAQ. V gave up 1 base and J gave up 0 bases, with 14 bases separating them. Written as DNA, the CDR3 is TGTGCCAGCAGCTTAGACGGGAGAATGACTAGCACAGATACGCAGTATTTT. The encoded protein is CASSLDGRMTSTDTQYF.

The chain has TRBV10-1 and TRBJ1-2, with a possible D match to TRBD1 (5 bases). The CDR3 length is 14 residues. Trimming took 7 bases from V and 6 from J, leaving 18 bases between them. Germline V gives CDR1 WNHNN, CDR2 SYGVQD (reference sequence). The CDR3 nucleotides read TGCGCCAGCATGGGAGGTTGGGCAGGGCATGGCTACACCTTC. As protein: CASMGGWAGHGYTF.

The chain recombines TRBV27 with TRBJ1-4, with 7 bases aligning to TRBD1. CDR1 MNHEY and CDR2 SMNVEV come from the germline V gene (reference sequence). With V trimmed by 6 bases and J by 8 bases, 6 bases remained unmatched. This CDR3 region has 13 residues. The CDR3 DNA sequence: TGTGCCAGCAGCACAGGGGACGGGGAAAAACTGTTTTTT. As protein: CASSTGDGEKLFF.

On this clone itself: A junction end diverges from the germline sequence, so it may reflect a read error. The V gene is TRBV28, the J gene TRBJ1-1, with D uncertain. The CDR3 is made up of 16 amino acids. From germline, CDR1 is MDHEN and CDR2 SYDVKM. The chain's CDR3 is CANSPQYGAGNTEAFF. CDR3 nucleotide sequence: TGTGCCAACAGTCCACAATACGGCGCGGGGAACACTGAAGCTTTCTTT. Looking up the rest from reference TRBV28 and TRBJ1-1 gives the full variable domain: DVKVTQSSRYLVKRTGEKVFLECVQDMDHENMFWYRQDPGLGLRLIYFSYDVKMKEKGDIPEGYSVSREKKERFSLILESASTNQTSMYLCANSPQYGAGNTEAFFGQGTRLTVV.

The chain joins TRBV6-5 to TRBJ2-1; D remains unclear. V was cut by 4 bases and J by 4 bases, with 5 bases left in between. There are 12 residues in the CDR3. Per germline, CDR1 MNHEY and CDR2 SVGAGI. The CDR3 bases are TGTGCCAGCAGTTCCGGGTACAATGAGCAGTTCTTC. Amino acids: CASSSGYNEQFF.

This clone is a singleton in its sample. The chain carries TRBV29-1 and TRBJ2-2, with a weak D call TRBD1 (6 bases). The CDR3 is 14 amino acids. Trimming removed 4 bases at V and 4 bases at J, with 13 bases between. The germline V gene encodes CDR1 SQVTM and CDR2 ANQGSEA. CDR3 DNA sequence: TGCAGCGTTGGGACACAGGGATTCACCGGGGAGCTGTTTTTT. Amino acids: CSVGTQGFTGELFF.

The chain couples TRBV2 to TRBJ1-6, with D possibly matching TRBD1 (5 bases). The CDR3 covers 13 residues. Trimming stripped 2 bases from V and 15 bases from J, with 14 bases between. Looked up from germline, CDR1 is SNHLY and CDR2 is FYNNEI. The CDR3 region has the DNA TGTGCCAGCAGTGAATTAAGGGTTAGGGGCCTCCACTTT. Its translation: CASSELRVRGLHF.

J is TRBJ1-2 and V is TRBV10-2; D is unclear. The germline gives CDR1 WSHSY, CDR2 SAAADI. V was pared by 10 bases and J by 1 base, with 22 bases between. The CDR3 is made up of 16 amino acids. CDR3 loop: CATHLPGQPLNYGYTF. The CDR3 coding sequence is TGCGCCACCCACCTTCCGGGTCAGCCACTTAACTATGGCTACACCTTC.

This clone was picked up a small number of times. The V gene is TRBV29-1, the J gene TRBJ1-1, with D hard to call. The germline V and J ends were trimmed by 4 bases and 1 base, with 7 bases remaining between them. CDR1 is SQVTM and CDR2 is ANQGSEA in the germline V gene. This CDR3 contains 12 residues. Here the CDR3 reads CSVAEPNTEAFF. DNA of the CDR3: TGCAGCGTTGCGGAGCCGAACACTGAAGCTTTCTTT.

This clone was recorded once. The chain recombines TRBV5-4 with TRBJ2-7; 7 bases agree with TRBD1. Looked up from germline, CDR1 is SGHNT and CDR2 is YYREEE (reference sequence). Trimming took 3 bases from V and 2 from J; bases not matched to a gene: 5. The CDR3 contains 14 residues. CDR3 region: CASSSGQVTYEQYF. The CDR3 region has the DNA TGTGCCAGCAGCTCTGGACAGGTTACCTACGAGCAGTACTTC.

This clone appeared a few times. The chain is built from TRBV7-9 and TRBJ2-2; 7 bases map to TRBD1. The CDR3 loop spans 16 amino acids. Unmatched junction bases numbered 7, after V lost 5 bases and J lost 1 base. Germline V gene lookup returns CDR1 SEHNR and CDR2 FQNEAQ (reference sequence). CDR3 residues: CASSQSWTGNTGELFF. CDR3 in DNA: TGTGCCAGCAGCCAATCATGGACAGGGAACACCGGGGAGCTGTTTTTT. The full variable domain, its missing parts supplied by reference TRBV7-9 and TRBJ2-2, is DTGVSQNPRHKITKRGQNVTFRCDPISEHNRLYWYRQTLGQGPEFLTYFQNEAQLEKSRLLSDRFSAERPKGSFSTLEIQRTEQGDSAMYLCASSQSWTGNTGELFFGEGSRLTVL.